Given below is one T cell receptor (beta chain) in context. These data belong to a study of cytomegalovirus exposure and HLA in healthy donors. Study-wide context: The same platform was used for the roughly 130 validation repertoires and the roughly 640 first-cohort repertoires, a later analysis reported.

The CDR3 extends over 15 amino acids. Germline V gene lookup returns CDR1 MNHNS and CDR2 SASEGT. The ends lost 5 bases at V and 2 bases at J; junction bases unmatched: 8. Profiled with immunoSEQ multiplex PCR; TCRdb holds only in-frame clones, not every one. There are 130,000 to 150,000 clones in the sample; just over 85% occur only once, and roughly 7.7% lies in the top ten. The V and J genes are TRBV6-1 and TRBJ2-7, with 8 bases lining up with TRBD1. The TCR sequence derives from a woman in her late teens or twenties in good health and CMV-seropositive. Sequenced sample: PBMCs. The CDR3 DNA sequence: TGTGCCAGCAGTTCCCAACCGGACAGGGCCTACGAGCAGTACTTC. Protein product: CASSSQPDRAYEQYF.